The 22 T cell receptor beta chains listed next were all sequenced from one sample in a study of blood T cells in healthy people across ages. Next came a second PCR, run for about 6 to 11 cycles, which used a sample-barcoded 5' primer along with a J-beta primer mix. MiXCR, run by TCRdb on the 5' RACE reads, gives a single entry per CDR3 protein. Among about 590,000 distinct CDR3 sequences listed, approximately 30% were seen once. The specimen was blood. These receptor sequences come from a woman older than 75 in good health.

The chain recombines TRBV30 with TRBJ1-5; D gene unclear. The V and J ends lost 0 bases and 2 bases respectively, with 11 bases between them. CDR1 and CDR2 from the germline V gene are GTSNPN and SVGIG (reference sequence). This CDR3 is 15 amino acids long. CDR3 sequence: CAWSVRGMRNQPQHF. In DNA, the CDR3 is TGTGCCTGGAGTGTACGAGGGATGCGCAATCAGCCCCAGCATTTT.

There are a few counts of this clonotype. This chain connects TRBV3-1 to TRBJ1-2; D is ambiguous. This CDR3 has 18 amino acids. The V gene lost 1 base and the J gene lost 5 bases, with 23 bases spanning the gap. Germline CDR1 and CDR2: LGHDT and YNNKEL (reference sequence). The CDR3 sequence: CASSQVPRLAAPSYGYTF. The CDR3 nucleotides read TGTGCCAGCAGCCAAGTCCCCCGTTTAGCCGCCCCATCTTATGGCTACACCTTC.

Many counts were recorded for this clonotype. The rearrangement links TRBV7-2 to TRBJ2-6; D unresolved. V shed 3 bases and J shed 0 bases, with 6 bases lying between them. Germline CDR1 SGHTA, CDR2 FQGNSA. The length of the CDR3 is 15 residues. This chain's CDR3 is CASSFQFSGANVLTF. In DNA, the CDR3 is TGTGCCAGCAGCTTTCAATTCTCTGGGGCCAACGTCCTGACTTTC.

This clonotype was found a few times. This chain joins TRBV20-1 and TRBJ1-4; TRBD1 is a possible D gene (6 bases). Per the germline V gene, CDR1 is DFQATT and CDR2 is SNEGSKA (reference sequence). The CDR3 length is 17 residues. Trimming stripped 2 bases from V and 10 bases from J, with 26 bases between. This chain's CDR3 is CSARLPRGPGVGGKLFF. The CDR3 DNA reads TGCAGTGCTAGACTCCCCCGAGGCCCCGGGGTAGGGGGAAAACTGTTTTTT.

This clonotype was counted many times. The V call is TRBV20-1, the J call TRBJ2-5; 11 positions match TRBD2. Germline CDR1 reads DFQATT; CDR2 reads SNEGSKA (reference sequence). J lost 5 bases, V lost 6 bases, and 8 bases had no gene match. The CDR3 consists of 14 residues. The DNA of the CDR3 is TGCAGTGCCCTATCGGTAGCGGGGGGGGAGACCCAGTACTTC. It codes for CSALSVAGGETQYF.

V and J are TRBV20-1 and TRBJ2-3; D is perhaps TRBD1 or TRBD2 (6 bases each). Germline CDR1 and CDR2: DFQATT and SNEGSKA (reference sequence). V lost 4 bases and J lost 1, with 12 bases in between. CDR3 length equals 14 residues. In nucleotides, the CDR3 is TGCAGTGCTAAGGAGGGGGGCCGCACAGATACGCAGTATTTT. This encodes CSAKEGGRTDTQYF.

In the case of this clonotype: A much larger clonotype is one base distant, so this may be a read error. DNA for the CDR3: TGCAGTGCTAGGCGCAGCGGGGTAAACACCGGGGAGCGGTTTTTT. Its translation: CSARRSGVNTGERFF. The chain links TRBV20-1 to TRBJ2-2, with 7 bases lining up with TRBD2. The CDR3 runs to 15 residues. Germline loops: CDR1 DFQATT, CDR2 SNEGSKA (reference sequence).

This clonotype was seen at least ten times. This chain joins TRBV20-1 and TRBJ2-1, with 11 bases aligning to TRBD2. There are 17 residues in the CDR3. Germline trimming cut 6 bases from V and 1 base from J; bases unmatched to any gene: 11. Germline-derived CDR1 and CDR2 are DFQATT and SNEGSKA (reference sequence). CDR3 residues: CSAGLAGLAISYNEQFF. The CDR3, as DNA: TGCAGTGCCGGACTAGCGGGCCTCGCCATTTCCTACAATGAGCAGTTCTTC.

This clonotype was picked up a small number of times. The CDR3 sequence: CASSRQDSPLHF. CDR3 bases: TGTGCCAGCAGTCGACAGGATTCACCCCTCCACTTT. This chain connects TRBV6-5 to TRBJ1-6; possibly TRBD1 for D (6 bases). The germline gives CDR1 MNHEY, CDR2 SVGAGI. The CDR3 length is 12 residues. Trimming shortened V by 5 bases and J by 8 bases, and 7 bases separated the two germline ends.

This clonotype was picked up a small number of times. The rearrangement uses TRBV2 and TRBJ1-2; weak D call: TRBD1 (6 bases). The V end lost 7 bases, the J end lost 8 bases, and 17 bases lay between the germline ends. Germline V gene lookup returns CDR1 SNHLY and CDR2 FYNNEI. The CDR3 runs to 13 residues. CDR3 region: CASTGRGRGGYTF. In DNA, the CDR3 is TGTGCCAGCACCGGACGGGGGCGAGGAGGCTACACCTTC. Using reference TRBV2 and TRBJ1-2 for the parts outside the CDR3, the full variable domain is EPEVTQTPSHQVTQMGQEVILRCVPISNHLYFYWYRQILGQKVEFLVSFYNNEISEKSEIFDDQFSVERPDGSNFTLKIRSTKLEDSAMYFCASTGRGRGGYTFGSGTRLTVV.

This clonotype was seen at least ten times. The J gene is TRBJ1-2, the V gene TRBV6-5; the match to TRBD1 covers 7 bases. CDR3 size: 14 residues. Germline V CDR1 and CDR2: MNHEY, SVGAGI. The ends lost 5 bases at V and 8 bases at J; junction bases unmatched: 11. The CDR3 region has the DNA TGTGCCAGCAGTCGGACAGGCCTAACGTGGGGCTACACCTTC. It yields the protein CASSRTGLTWGYTF.

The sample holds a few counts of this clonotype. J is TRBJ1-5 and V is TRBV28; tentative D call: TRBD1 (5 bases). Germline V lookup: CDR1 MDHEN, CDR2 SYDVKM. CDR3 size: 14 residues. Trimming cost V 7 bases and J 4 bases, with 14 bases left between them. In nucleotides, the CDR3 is TGTGCCAGCAATGAAGACAGTTCTAATCAGCCCCAGCATTTT. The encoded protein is CASNEDSSNQPQHF.

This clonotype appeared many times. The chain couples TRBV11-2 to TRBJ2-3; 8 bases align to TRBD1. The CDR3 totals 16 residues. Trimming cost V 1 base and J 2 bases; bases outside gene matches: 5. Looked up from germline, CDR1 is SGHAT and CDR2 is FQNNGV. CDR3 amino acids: CASSLGQGATTDTQYF. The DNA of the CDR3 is TGTGCCAGCAGCTTAGGGCAGGGGGCCACCACAGATACGCAGTATTTT.

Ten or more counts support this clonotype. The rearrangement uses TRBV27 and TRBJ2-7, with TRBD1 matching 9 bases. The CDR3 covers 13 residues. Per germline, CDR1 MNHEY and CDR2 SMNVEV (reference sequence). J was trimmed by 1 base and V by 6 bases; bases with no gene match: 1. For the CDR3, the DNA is TGTGCCAGCAGGGGGACAGGGTCCTACGAGCAGTACTTC. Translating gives CASRGTGSYEQYF.

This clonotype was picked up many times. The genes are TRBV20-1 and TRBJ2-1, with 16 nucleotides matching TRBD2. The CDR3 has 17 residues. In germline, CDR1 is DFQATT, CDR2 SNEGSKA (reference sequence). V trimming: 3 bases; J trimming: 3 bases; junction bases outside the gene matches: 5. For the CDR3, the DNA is TGCAGTGCTAGGGGGACTAGCGGGGGGGCGGGCTACAATGAGCAGTTCTTC. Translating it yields CSARGTSGGAGYNEQFF.

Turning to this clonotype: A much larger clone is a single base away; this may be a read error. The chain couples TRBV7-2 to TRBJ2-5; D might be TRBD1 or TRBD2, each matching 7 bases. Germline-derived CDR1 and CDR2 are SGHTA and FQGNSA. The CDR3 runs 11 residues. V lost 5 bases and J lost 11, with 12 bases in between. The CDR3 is CASSRGGQQYF. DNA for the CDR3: TGTGCCAGCAGCAGGGGGGGACAGCAGTACTTC.

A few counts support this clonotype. The CDR3 loop reads CAWSGDRGNTEAFF. DNA of the CDR3: TGTGCCTGGAGTGGGGACAGGGGGAACACTGAAGCTTTCTTT. The chain recombines TRBV30 with TRBJ1-1, with 10 bases aligning to TRBD1. With V trimmed by 1 base and J by 1 base, 0 bases remained unmatched. CDR1 is GTSNPN, CDR2 SVGIG, per germline (reference sequence). CDR3 length: 14 amino acids.

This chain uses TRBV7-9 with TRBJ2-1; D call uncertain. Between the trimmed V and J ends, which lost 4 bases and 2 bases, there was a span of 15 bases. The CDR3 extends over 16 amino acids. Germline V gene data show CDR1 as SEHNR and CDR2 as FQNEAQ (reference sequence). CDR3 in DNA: TGTGCCAGCAGCTACGGCGATCCTAGGGCCTACAATGAGCAGTTCTTC. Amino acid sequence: CASSYGDPRAYNEQFF. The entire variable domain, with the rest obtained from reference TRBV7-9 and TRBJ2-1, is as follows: DTGVSQNPRHKITKRGQNVTFRCDPISEHNRLYWYRQTLGQGPEFLTYFQNEAQLEKSRLLSDRFSAERPKGSFSTLEIQRTEQGDSAMYLCASSYGDPRAYNEQFFGPGTRLTVL.

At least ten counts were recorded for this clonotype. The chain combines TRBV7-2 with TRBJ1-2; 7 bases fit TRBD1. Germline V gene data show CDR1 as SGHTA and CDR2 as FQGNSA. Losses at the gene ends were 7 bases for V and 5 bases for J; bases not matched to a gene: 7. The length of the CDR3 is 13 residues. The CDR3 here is CASKPGTEYGYTF. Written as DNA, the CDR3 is TGTGCCAGCAAGCCAGGGACAGAGTATGGCTACACCTTC.

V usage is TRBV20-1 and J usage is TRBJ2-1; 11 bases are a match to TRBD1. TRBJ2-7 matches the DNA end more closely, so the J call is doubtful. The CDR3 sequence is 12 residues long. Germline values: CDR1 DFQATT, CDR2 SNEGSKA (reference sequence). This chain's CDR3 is CSAGQGALEQYF. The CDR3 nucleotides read TGCAGTGCTGGACAGGGGGCCTTGGAGCAGTACTTC.

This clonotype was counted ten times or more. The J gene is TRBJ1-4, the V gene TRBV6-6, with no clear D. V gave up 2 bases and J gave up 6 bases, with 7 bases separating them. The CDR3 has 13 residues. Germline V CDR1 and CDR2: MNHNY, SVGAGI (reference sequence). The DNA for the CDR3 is TGTGCCAGCAGTTACGTTAGGGATGAAAAACTGTTTTTT. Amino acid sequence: CASSYVRDEKLFF.

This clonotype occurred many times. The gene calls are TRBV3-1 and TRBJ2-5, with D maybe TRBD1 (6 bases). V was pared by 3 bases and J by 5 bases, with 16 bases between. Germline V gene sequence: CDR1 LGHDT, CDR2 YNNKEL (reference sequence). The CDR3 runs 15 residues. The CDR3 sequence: CASSQPRGQGETQYF. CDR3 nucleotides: TGTGCCAGCAGCCAGCCTCGGGGACAAGGGGAGACCCAGTACTTC.